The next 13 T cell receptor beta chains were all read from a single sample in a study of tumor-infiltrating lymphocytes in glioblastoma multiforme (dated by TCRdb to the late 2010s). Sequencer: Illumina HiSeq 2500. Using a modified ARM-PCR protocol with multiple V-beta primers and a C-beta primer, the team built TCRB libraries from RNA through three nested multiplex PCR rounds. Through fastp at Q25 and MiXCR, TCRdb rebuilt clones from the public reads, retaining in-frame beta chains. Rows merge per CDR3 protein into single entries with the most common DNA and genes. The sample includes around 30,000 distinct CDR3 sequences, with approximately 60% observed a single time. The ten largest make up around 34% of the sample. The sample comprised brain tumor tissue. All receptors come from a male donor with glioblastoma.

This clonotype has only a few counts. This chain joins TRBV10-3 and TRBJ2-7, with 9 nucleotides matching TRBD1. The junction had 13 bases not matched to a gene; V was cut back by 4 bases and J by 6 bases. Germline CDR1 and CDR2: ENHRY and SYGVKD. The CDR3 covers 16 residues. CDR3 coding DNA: TGTGCCATCAGTGTCGGGGGTACAGGGGGCTGGTCCGAGCAGTACTTC. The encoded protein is CAISVGGTGGWSEQYF.

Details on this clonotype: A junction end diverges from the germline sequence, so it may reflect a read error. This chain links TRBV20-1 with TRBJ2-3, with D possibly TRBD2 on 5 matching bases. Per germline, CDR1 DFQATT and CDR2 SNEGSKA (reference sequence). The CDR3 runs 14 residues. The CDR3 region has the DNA TGCAGTGCTAGACAGCACTCTAGCACAGAAACGCATTATTTT. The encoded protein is CSARQHSSTETHYF.

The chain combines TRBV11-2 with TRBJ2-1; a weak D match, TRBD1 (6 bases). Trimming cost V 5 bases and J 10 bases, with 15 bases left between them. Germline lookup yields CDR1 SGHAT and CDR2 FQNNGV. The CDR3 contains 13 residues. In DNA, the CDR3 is TGTGCCAGCAGCGTAGGGACATCCTACGAGCAGTTCTTC. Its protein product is CASSVGTSYEQFF.

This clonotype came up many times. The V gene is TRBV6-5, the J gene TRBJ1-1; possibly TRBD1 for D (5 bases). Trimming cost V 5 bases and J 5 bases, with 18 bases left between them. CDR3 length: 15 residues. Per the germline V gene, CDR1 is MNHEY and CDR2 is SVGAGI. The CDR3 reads CASSPWATDSTEAFF. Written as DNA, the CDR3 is TGTGCCAGCAGTCCTTGGGCTACCGACAGTACTGAAGCTTTCTTT.

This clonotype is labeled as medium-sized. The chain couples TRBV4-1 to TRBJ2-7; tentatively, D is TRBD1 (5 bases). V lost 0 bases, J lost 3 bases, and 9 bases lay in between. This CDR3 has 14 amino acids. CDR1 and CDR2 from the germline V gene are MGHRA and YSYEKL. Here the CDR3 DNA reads TGCGCCAGCAGCCAAGAACGCAGGGACTACGAGCAGTACTTC. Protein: CASSQERRDYEQYF.

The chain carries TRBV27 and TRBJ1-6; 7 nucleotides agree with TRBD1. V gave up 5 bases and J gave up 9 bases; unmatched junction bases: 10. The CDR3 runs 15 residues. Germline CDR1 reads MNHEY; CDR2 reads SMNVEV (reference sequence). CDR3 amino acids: CASSEETGITSPLHF. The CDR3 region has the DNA TGTGCCAGCAGTGAAGAGACAGGGATAACTTCACCCCTCCACTTT.

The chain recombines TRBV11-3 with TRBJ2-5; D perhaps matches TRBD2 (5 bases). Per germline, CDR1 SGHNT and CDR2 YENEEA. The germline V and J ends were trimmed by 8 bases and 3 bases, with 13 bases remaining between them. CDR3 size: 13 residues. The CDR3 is CASSPPGEETQYF. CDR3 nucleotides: TGTGCCAGCTCCCCCCCCGGGGAAGAGACCCAGTACTTC.

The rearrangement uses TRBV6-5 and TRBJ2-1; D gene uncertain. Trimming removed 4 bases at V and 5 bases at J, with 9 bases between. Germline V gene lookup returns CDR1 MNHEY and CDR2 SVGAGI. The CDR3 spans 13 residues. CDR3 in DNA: TGTGCCAGCAGTTCCTACGCAGACAATGAGCAGTTCTTC. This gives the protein CASSSYADNEQFF.

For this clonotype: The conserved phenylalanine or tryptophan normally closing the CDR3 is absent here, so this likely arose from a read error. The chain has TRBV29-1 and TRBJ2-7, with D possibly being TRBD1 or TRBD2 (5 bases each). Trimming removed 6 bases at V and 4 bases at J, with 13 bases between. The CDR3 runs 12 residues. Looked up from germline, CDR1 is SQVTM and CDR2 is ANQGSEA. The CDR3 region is CSVVRGRYEQYL. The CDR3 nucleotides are TGCAGCGTCGTTCGGGGCCGGTACGAGCAGTACTTA.

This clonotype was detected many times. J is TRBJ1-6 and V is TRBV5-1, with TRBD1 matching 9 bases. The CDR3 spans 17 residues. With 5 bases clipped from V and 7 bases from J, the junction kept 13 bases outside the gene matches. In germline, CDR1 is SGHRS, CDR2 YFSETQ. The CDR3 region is CASSATGTGTENSPLHF. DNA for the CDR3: TGCGCCAGCAGTGCGACGGGGACAGGGACGGAGAATTCACCCCTCCACTTT.

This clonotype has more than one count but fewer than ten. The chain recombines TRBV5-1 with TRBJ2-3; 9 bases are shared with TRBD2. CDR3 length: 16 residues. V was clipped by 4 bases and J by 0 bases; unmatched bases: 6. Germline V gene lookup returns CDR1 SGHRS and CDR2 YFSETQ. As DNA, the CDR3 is TGCGCCAGCAGCCGGCGGGAGGGTCCTAGCACAGATACGCAGTATTTT. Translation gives CASSRREGPSTDTQYF. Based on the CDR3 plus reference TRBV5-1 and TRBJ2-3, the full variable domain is KAGVTQTPRYLIKTRGQQVTLSCSPISGHRSVSWYQQTPGQGLQFLFEYFSETQRNKGNFPGRFSGRQFSNSRSEMNVSTLELGDSALYLCASSRREGPSTDTQYFGPGTRLTVL.

The CDR3 DNA is TGTGCCAGCAGTAACCCCGGGACTAACGGGAGGCTCGAGCAGTTCTTC. Translation gives CASSNPGTNGRLEQFF. V is TRBV6-5 and J is TRBJ2-1, with 7 bases aligning to TRBD2. CDR3 length equals 16 residues. Trimming at V came to 5 bases and at J to 10 bases, leaving 17 bases not matched to a gene. CDR1 is MNHEY and CDR2 is SVGAGI in the germline V gene.

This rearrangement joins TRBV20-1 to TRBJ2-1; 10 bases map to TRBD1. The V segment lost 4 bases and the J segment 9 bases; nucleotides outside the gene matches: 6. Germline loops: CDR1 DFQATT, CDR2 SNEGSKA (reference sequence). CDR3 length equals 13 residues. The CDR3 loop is CSAKGQGLIEQFF. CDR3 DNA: TGCAGTGCTAAGGGACAGGGGTTGATTGAGCAGTTCTTC.